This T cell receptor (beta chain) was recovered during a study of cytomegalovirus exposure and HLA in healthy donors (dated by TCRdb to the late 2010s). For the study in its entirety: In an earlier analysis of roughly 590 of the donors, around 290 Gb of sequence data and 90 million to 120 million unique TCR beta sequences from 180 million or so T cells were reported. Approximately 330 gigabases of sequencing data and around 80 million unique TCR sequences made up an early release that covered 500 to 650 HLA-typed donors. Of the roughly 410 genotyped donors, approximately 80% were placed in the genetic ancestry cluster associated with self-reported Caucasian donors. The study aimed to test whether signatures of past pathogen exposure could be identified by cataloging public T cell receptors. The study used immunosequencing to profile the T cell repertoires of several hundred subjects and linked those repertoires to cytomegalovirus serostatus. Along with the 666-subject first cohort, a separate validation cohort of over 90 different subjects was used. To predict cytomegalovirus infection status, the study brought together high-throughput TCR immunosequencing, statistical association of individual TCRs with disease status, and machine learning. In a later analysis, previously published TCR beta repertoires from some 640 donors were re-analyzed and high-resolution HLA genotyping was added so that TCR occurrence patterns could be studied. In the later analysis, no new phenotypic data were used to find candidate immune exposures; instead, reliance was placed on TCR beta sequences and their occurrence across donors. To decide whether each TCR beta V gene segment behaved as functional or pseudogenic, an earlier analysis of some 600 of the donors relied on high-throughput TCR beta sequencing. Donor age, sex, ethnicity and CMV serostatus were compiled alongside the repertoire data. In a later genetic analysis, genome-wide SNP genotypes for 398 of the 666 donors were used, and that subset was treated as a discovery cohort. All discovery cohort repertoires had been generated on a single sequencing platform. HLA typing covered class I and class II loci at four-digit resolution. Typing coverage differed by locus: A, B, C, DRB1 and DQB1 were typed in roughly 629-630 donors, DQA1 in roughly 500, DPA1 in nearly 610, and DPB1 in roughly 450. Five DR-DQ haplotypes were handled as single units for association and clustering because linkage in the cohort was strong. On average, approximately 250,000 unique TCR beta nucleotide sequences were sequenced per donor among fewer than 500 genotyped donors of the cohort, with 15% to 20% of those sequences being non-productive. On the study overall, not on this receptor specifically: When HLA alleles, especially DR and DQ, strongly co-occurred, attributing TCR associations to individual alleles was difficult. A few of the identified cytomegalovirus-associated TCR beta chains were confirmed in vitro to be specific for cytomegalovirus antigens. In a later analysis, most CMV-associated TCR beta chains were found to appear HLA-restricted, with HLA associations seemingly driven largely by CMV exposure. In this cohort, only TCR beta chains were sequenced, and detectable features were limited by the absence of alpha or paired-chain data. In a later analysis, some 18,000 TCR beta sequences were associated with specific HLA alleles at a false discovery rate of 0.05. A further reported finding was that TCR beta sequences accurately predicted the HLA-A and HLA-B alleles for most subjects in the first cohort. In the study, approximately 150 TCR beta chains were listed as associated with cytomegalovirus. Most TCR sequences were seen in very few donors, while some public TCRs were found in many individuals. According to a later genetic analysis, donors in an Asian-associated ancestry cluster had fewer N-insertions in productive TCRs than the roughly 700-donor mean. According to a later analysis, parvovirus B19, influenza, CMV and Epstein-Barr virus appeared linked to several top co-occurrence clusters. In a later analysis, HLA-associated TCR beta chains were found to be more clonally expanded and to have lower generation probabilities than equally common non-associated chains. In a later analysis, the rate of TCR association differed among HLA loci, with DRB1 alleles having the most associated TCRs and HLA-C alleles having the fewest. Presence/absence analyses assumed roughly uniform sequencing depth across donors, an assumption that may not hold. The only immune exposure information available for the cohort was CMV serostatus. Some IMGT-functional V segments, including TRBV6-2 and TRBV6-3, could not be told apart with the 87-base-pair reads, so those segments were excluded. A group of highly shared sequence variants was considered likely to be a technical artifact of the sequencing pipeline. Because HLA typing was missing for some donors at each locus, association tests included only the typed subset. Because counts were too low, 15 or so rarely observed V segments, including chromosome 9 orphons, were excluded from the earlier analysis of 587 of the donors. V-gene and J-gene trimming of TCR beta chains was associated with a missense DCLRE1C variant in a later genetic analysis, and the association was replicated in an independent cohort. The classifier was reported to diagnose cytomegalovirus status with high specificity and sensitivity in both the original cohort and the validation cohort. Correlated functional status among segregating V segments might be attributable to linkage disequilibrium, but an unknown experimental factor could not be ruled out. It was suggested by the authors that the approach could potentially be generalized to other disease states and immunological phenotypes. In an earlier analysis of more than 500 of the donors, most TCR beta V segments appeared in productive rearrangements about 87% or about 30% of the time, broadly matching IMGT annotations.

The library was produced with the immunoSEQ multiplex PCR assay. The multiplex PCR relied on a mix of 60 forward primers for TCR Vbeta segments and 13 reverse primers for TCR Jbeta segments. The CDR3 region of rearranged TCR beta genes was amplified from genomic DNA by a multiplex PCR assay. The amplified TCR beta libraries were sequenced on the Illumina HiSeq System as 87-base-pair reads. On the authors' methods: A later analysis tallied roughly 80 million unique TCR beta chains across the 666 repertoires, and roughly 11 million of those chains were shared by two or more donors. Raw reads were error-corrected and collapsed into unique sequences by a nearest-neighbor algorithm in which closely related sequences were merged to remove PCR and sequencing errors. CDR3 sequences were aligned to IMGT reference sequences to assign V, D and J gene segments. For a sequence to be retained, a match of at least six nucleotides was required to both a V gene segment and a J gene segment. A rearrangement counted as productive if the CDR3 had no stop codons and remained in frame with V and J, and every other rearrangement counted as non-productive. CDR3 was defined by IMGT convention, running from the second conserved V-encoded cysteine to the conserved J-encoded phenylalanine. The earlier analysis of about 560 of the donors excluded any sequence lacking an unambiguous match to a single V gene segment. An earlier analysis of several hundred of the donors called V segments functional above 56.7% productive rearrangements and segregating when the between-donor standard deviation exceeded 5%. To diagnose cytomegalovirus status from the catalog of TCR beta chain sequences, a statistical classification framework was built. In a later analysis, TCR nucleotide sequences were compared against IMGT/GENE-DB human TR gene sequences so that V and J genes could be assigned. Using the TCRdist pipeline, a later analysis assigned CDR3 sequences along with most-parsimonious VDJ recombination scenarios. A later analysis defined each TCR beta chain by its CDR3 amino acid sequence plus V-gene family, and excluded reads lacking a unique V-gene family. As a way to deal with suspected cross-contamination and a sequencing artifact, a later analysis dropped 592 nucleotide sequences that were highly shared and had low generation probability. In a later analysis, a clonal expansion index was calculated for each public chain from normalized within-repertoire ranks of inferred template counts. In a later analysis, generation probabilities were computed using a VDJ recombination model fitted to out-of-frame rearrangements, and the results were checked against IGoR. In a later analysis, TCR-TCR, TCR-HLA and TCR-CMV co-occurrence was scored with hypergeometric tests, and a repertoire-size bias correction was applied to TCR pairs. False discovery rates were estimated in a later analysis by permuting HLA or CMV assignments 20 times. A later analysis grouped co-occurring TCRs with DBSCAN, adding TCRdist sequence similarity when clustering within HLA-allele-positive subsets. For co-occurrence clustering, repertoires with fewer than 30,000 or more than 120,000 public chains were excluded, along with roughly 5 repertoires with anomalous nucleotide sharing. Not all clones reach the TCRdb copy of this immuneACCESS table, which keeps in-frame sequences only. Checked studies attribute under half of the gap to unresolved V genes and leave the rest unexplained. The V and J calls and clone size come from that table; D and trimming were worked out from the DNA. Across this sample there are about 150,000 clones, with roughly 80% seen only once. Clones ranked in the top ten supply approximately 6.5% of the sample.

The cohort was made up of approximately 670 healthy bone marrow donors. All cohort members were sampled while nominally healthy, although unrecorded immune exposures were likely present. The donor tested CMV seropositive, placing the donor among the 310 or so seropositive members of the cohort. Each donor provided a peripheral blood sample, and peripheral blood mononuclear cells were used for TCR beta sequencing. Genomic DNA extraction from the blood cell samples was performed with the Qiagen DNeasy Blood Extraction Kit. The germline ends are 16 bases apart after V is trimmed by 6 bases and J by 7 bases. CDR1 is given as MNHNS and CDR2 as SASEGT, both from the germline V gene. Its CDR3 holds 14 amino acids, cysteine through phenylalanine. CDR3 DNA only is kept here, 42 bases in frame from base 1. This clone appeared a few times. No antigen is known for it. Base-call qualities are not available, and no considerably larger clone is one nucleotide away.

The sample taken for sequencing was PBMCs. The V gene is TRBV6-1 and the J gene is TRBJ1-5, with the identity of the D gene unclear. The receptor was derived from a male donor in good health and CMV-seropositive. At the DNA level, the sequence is TGTGCCAGCAGCTCCTCAAGCGAGGGACAGCCCCAGCATTTT. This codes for CASSSSSEGQPQHF.